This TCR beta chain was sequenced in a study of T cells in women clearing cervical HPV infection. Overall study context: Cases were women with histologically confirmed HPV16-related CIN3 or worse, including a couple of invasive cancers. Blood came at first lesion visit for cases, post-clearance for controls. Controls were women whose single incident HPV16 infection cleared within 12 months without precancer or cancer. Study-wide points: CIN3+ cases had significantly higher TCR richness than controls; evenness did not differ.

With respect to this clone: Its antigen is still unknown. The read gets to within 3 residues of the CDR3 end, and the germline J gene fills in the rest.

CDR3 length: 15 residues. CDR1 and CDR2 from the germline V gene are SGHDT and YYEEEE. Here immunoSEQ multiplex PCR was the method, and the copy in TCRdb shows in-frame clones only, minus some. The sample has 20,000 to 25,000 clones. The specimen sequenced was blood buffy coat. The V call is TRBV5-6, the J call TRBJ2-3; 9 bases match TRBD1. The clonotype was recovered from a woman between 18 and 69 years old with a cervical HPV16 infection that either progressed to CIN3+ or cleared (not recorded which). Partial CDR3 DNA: TGTGCCAGCAGCTTGGGGGACAGGGACAATCAGCCG. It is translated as CASSLGDRDNQP. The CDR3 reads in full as CASSLGDRDNQPQYF.